What follows describes a single T cell receptor beta chain. This entry is derived from a study of blood T cells in healthy people across ages. A sample-barcoded 5' primer and a J-beta primer mix were used in a second PCR of roughly 7 to 11 cycles. Every cDNA was tagged by a template-switch adaptor with 12 random nucleotides. TCRdb itself ran the 5' RACE reads through MiXCR, one entry per CDR3 protein. Of 650,000 to 800,000 distinct CDR3 sequences listed, around 43% are singletons. Germline CDR1 ENHRY, CDR2 SYGVKD. V lost 3 bases, J lost 6 bases, and 14 bases lay in between. CDR3 length: 14 residues. The source of this sequence is a man between 60 and 75 years old in good health. The sample was blood. The chain joins TRBV10-3 to TRBJ1-2; possible D gene TRBD1, 5 bases. The CDR3 sequence is CAISDRVASDGYTF. The DNA for the CDR3 is TGTGCCATCAGTGACAGGGTTGCTTCAGATGGCTACACCTTC.